The clone carrying this T cell receptor beta chain occurred many times. Its antigen remains unidentified. V shed 7 bases and J 5 bases; nucleotides not matched to a gene: 10. This CDR3 is built from 16 residues. Germline CDR1 SEHNR, CDR2 FQNEAQ (reference sequence). The data belong to a study of T cells in Graves' hyperthyroidism and ophthalmopathy. TCR beta CDR3 sequences were amplified from RNA transcripts. Researchers ran a first-round RT-PCR on the TCR CDR3 using the HTBI primer set. TCRdb re-called the multiplex PCR reads with MiXCR, one entry per CDR3 protein. The sample shows some 800,000 distinct CDR3 sequences, around 39% of them seen only once. Each diagnosis drew on symptoms, thyroxine, TRAb, thyroid ultrasound and orbital computed tomography findings. PBMCs came from around 9.7 ml fresh peripheral blood. Study findings and constraints: Peripheral blood also featured most of the thyroid clonotypes expanded above 0.001. Ophthalmopathy was predicted by the model a median of about six months ahead of onset.

The specimen sequenced was blood. This rearrangement joins TRBV7-9 to TRBJ1-4; 10 nucleotides line up with TRBD1. The sequence derives from a man in his late teens or twenties with Graves' hyperthyroidism. CDR3 sequence (DNA): TGTGCCAGCACCCCCCCGGGACAGGGGAGGAATGAAAAACTGTTTTTT. The encoded protein is CASTPPGQGRNEKLFF.